A selection of T cell receptor beta chains follows, all from one sample in a study of shared clonotypes between healthy human individuals. The table came from immunoSEQ multiplex PCR; TCRdb's copy has only in-frame clones and leaves some out. The data contain around 610,000 clones, roughly 96% of them singletons. What was sequenced was naive CD8+ T cells sorted from blood. The receptor set was obtained from a woman under 40 in good health. Each CDR3 is given with its conserved first and last residue. D genes are given only for firm matches. Clone size is given for some rows only: seen once, a few or many times, or a class if the clone is expanded.

clone_size	v_call	cdr3_length	d_call	j_call	cdr3_aa	cdr3_nt
.	TRBV5-1	15	TRBD2	TRBJ2-1	CASSPWREKYNEQFF	TGCGCCAGCAGCCCATGGCGGGAGAAGTACAATGAGCAGTTCTTC
once	TRBV5-4	13	.	TRBJ1-6	CASSPGYNSPLHF	TGTGCCAGCAGCCCAGGGTATAATTCACCCCTCCACTTT
.	TRBV9	13	.	TRBJ2-7	CASSVDVMDEQYF	TGTGCCAGCAGCGTAGACGTGATGGACGAGCAGTACTTC
.	TRBV27	14	TRBD1	TRBJ1-1	CASRIQGARTEAFF	TGTGCCAGCAGGATACAGGGGGCCAGAACTGAAGCTTTCTTT
.	TRBV5-6	15	.	TRBJ1-5	CASSLSGASNQPQHF	TGTGCCAGCAGCTTGTCAGGGGCTAGCAATCAGCCCCAGCATTTT
.	TRBV10-3	15	TRBD2	TRBJ2-7	CAISDHGLADYEQYF	TGTGCCATCAGCGACCATGGACTAGCGGACTACGAGCAGTACTTC
.	TRBV27	13	.	TRBJ2-1	CASRPGAYNEQFF	TGTGCCAGCAGACCCGGAGCCTACAATGAGCAGTTCTTC
.	TRBV19	13	.	TRBJ2-7	CASSGPSSYEQYF	TGTGCCTCAAGCGGCCCTTCCTCCTACGAGCAGTACTTC
.	TRBV19	17	TRBD2	TRBJ2-1	CASSIDLETSSYNEQFF	TGTGCCAGTAGTATAGATCTGGAGACTAGCAGTTACAATGAGCAGTTCTTC
.	TRBV6-5	15	.	TRBJ2-2	CASYGAGTNTGELFF	TGTGCCAGCTACGGGGCAGGGACGAACACCGGGGAGCTGTTTTTT
few	TRBV5-4	13	TRBD1	TRBJ1-1	CASSLQGDTEAFF	TGTGCCAGCAGCTTGCAGGGGGATACTGAAGCTTTCTTT
.	TRBV6-5	14	.	TRBJ2-2	CASRSGEYTGELFF	TGTGCCAGCAGATCGGGAGAATACACCGGGGAGCTGTTTTTT
.	TRBV9	14	TRBD2	TRBJ2-5	CASSVETSVETQYF	TGTGCCAGCAGCGTGGAGACTAGCGTAGAGACCCAGTACTTC
.	TRBV27	15	TRBD2	TRBJ2-3	CASSLTSGGGQGQYF	TGTGCCAGCAGTTTGACTAGCGGAGGAGGGCAGGGCCAGTATTTT
.	TRBV4-2	16	TRBD2	TRBJ2-1	CASSQALAGSYNEQFF	TGTGCCAGCAGCCAAGCACTAGCGGGCTCCTACAATGAGCAGTTCTTC
.	TRBV7-9	15	.	TRBJ1-4	CASSQGWGEDEKLFF	TGTGCCAGCAGCCAAGGTTGGGGGGAGGATGAAAAACTGTTTTTT
.	TRBV27	15	TRBD2	TRBJ2-1	CASSPLAGGHNEQFF	TGTGCCAGCAGCCCCCTAGCGGGAGGACACAATGAGCAGTTCTTC
.	TRBV28	12	.	TRBJ2-2	CASYSLTGELFF	TGTGCCAGCTACTCATTAACCGGGGAGCTGTTTTTT
.	TRBV19	15	.	TRBJ2-1	CASSIPSGRYNEQFF	TGTGCCAGTAGTATCCCCAGCGGTCGGTACAATGAGCAGTTCTTC
.	TRBV11-2	11	.	TRBJ2-1	CASSLGHEQFF	TGTGCCAGCAGCTTAGGTCATGAGCAGTTCTTC
.	TRBV28	14	.	TRBJ2-7	CASSLFPSFDEQYF	TGTGCCAGCAGTTTATTCCCTAGCTTCGACGAGCAGTACTTC
.	TRBV28	14	.	TRBJ1-5	CASSIGPSDQPQHF	TGTGCCAGCAGTATCGGACCTTCGGATCAGCCCCAGCATTTT
once	TRBV5-1	13	.	TRBJ2-2	CASSLGRSGELFF	TGCGCCAGCAGCTTGGGACGGTCCGGGGAGCTGTTTTTT
.	TRBV7-6	15	.	TRBJ2-1	CASSFTGTPYNEQFF	TGTGCCAGCAGCTTCACCGGGACACCCTACAATGAGCAGTTCTTC
.	TRBV18	13	.	TRBJ2-5	CASSPDRLETQYF	TGTGCCAGCTCACCCGACAGGTTGGAGACCCAGTACTTC
.	TRBV2	14	.	TRBJ2-7	CASVDAGISYEQYF	TGTGCCAGCGTCGATGCGGGGATCTCCTACGAGCAGTACTTC
.	TRBV30	11	.	TRBJ2-2	CAWQYTGELFF	TGTGCCTGGCAGTACACCGGGGAGCTGTTTTTT
.	TRBV28	15	TRBD2	TRBJ2-3	CASSLLASSTDTQYF	TGTGCCAGCAGCCTACTAGCGTCTAGCACAGATACGCAGTATTTT
.	TRBV7-2	15	TRBD1	TRBJ2-7	CASSLGGQGDYEQYF	TGTGCCAGCAGCTTAGGGGGACAGGGCGACTACGAGCAGTACTTC
.	TRBV5-6	16	TRBD1	TRBJ1-1	CASSLPLEGANTEAFF	TGTGCCAGCAGCTTGCCTTTGGAGGGGGCCAACACTGAAGCTTTCTTT
.	TRBV29-1	15	TRBD2	TRBJ2-1	CSAAGTSGGYNEQFF	TGCAGCGCCGCCGGGACTAGCGGGGGCTACAATGAGCAGTTCTTC
.	TRBV7-9	15	TRBD1	TRBJ1-1	CASSPIYTGDTEAFF	TGTGCCAGCAGCCCCATATATACAGGGGACACTGAAGCTTTCTTT
.	TRBV10-1	15	.	TRBJ2-7	CASSPSRLKGYEQYF	TGCGCCAGCAGTCCCTCTAGGTTGAAAGGCTACGAGCAGTACTTC
once	TRBV25-1	13	TRBD1	TRBJ1-1	CASSETGGTEAFF	TGTGCCAGCAGTGAGACAGGGGGCACTGAAGCTTTCTTT
.	TRBV27	15	.	TRBJ2-2	CASSSTPIATGELFF	TGTGCCAGCAGTTCAACACCAATCGCCACCGGGGAGCTGTTTTTT
.	TRBV30	15	TRBD1	TRBJ1-1	CAAAGGTVLDTEAFF	TGTGCCGCTGCAGGGGGAACGGTATTAGACACTGAAGCTTTCTTT
.	TRBV27	13	.	TRBJ2-7	CASSLLKGSGQYF	TGTGCCAGCAGTTTGCTTAAAGGATCAGGGCAGTACTTC
.	TRBV15	18	.	TRBJ2-1	CATSRDRGRLAAPLKQFF	TGTGCCACCAGCAGAGATCGGGGGCGGCTAGCTGCCCCCCTTAAGCAGTTCTTC
.	TRBV25-1	10	.	TRBJ2-7	CASSDYEQYF	TGTGCCAGCAGTGACTACGAGCAGTACTTC
.	TRBV28	15	TRBD2	TRBJ2-1	CASSLVLAGTNEQFF	TGTGCCAGCAGTTTAGTTTTAGCGGGGACAAATGAGCAGTTCTTC
.	TRBV7-9	16	TRBD2	TRBJ2-7	CASSLHSERELYEQYF	TGTGCCAGCAGCTTACATAGCGAGCGGGAGCTCTACGAGCAGTACTTC
few	TRBV19	14	.	TRBJ1-2	CASSTLGSDYGYTF	TGTGCCAGTAGTACCCTCGGCTCCGACTATGGCTACACCTTC
.	TRBV7-8	17	.	TRBJ2-5	CASSLGNVDRRGETQYF	TGTGCCAGCAGCTTAGGGAATGTGGACAGACGCGGGGAGACCCAGTACTTC
.	TRBV11-2	19	.	TRBJ2-7	CASSPPTGRTAPFSYEQYF	TGTGCCAGCAGCCCCCCGACAGGGAGGACGGCGCCTTTCTCCTACGAGCAGTACTTC
.	TRBV4-1	15	TRBD2	TRBJ2-7	CASSQGSGAYYEQYF	TGCGCCAGCAGCCAAGGTAGCGGGGCCTACTACGAGCAGTACTTC
.	TRBV4-1	20	TRBD2	TRBJ2-6	CASSLFQTSIRPSGANVLTF	TGCGCCAGCAGCCTATTCCAGACTAGCATCCGCCCTTCTGGGGCCAACGTCCTGACTTTC
.	TRBV16	15	.	TRBJ1-2	CASSQSKTPNYGYTF	TGTGCCAGCAGCCAATCGAAGACACCTAACTATGGCTACACCTTC
.	TRBV2	17	.	TRBJ2-3	CASSEFSLLAYSDTQYF	TGTGCCAGCAGTGAATTTAGTCTATTGGCCTACTCTGATACGCAGTATTTT
.	TRBV10-3	16	TRBD2	TRBJ2-7	CAISESNLAGNYEQYF	TGTGCCATCAGTGAGTCGAATCTAGCGGGAAACTACGAGCAGTATTTC
.	TRBV9	14	.	TRBJ2-2	CASSAWGEAGELFF	TGTGCCAGCAGCGCCTGGGGGGAGGCCGGGGAGCTGTTTTTT
.	TRBV28	14	.	TRBJ1-4	CASSLSVPLRKLFF	TGTGCCAGCAGTTTATCTGTACCCCTGCGAAAACTGTTTTTT
.	TRBV7-3	12	.	TRBJ1-2	CASSTQGFGYTF	TGTGCCAGCAGCACGCAGGGTTTTGGCTACACCTTC
.	TRBV10-3	11	.	TRBJ2-7	CAIGWTYEQYF	TGTGCCATCGGTTGGACTTACGAGCAGTACTTC
.	TRBV11-2	13	.	TRBJ2-1	CASRATMGGEQFF	TGTGCCAGCAGGGCCACGATGGGGGGTGAGCAGTTCTTC